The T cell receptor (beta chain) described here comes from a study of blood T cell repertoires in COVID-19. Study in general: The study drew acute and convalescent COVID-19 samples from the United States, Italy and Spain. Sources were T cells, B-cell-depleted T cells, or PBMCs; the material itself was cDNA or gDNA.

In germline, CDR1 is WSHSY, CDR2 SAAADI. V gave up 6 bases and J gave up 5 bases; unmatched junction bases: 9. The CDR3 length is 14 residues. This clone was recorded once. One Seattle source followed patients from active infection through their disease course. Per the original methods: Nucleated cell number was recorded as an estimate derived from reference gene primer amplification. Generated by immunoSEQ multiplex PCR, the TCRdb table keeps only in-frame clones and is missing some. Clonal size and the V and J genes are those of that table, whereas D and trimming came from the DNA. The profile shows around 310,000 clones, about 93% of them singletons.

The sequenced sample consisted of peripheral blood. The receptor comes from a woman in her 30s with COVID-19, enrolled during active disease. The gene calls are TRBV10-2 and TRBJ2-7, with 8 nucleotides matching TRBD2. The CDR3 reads CASRRGLGSHEQYF. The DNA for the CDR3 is TGCGCCAGCAGACGGGGACTAGGATCCCACGAGCAGTACTTC.